This TCR beta chain was identified during a study of long-term antiretroviral therapy in people with HIV. Version v3.0 of the immunoSEQ assay was performed at survey level. The repertoire was sequenced with immunoSEQ multiplex PCR; TCRdb's copy has only in-frame clones and lacks some. This table has tens of thousands of clones, roughly 82% appearing once. This material consisted of unsorted PBMCs, taken 3 years after starting antiretroviral therapy. The TCR was taken from a man between 45 and 60 years old with HIV.

The CDR3 loop is CASSLVSNNSPLHF. The CDR3 DNA reads as TGCGCCAGCAGCTTGGTTTCGAATAATTCACCCCTCCACTTT. The rearrangement links TRBV5-1 to TRBJ1-6; D gene uncertain. Trimming stripped 0 bases from V and 5 bases from J, with 6 bases between. Germline CDR1 SGHRS, CDR2 YFSETQ. This CDR3 spans 14 amino acids.